Each of the 12 T cell receptor beta chains below was sequenced from the same sample in a study of monozygotic twins with inflammatory bowel disease. One entry per CDR3 protein, without DNA, is what TCRdb gives after re-calling the 5' RACE reads. This sample's table reports approximately 400,000 distinct CDR3 sequences. Sequences were obtained from blood. The receptor source for this set is a human donor with ulcerative colitis or Crohn's disease, or a healthy co-twin of an affected twin (not recorded which).

The chain employs TRBV7-2 and TRBJ2-2; the D call of TRBD1 rests on TCRdb alone, since no DNA is present to check it. The CDR3 sequence is 17 residues long. Germline V gene lookup returns CDR1 SGHTA and CDR2 FQGNSA. CDR3 protein: CASSLDPPGVNTGELFF. Drawing the rest from reference TRBV7-2 and TRBJ2-2, the complete variable domain is GAGVSQSPSNKVTEKGKDVELRCDPISGHTALYWYRQSLGQGLEFLIYFQGNSAPDKSGLPSDRFSAERTGGSVSTLTIQRTQQEDSAVYLCASSLDPPGVNTGELFFGEGSRLTVL.

The chain uses TRBV3-1 and TRBJ2-7. CDR1 LGHDT and CDR2 YNNKEL come from the germline V gene (reference sequence). The CDR3 contains 14 residues. Here the CDR3 reads CASSQGRLSYEQYF.

This chain uses TRBV5-1 with TRBJ2-3; TCRdb indicates TRBD1, and absent DNA this call remains unverified. CDR1 is SGHRS, CDR2 YFSETQ, per germline. This CDR3 has 16 residues. The chain's CDR3 is CASSLAGGPVGDTQYF.

The V gene is TRBV9, the J gene TRBJ2-1. CDR1 is SGDLS, CDR2 YYNGEE, per germline. This CDR3 contains 12 residues. CDR3 residues: CASSVQYNEQFF.

The J gene is TRBJ2-5, the V gene TRBV5-1; the TRBD2 assignment by TCRdb is unverifiable without DNA. This CDR3 contains 15 residues. The germline V gene encodes CDR1 SGHRS and CDR2 YFSETQ. The CDR3 is CASSLFLADQETQYF.

The chain links TRBV27 to TRBJ2-7; TCRdb's D gene call, TRBD2, goes unchecked for lack of DNA. The germline CDR1 and CDR2 sequences are MNHEY and SMNVEV (reference sequence). This CDR3 has 15 residues. The chain's CDR3 is CASSASGRGSYEQYF.

V is TRBV29-1 and J is TRBJ1-2; TCRdb reports TRBD1, a call that lacks DNA to check it against. Germline CDR1 SQVTM, CDR2 ANQGSEA. The CDR3 runs to 11 residues. The CDR3 reads CSVQTGGGYTF. Using reference TRBV29-1 and TRBJ1-2 for the parts outside the CDR3, the full variable domain is SAVISQKPSRDICQRGTSLTIQCQVDSQVTMMFWYRQQPGQSLTLIATANQGSEATYESGFVIDKFPISRPNLTFSTLTVSNMSPEDSSIYLCSVQTGGGYTFGSGTRLTVV.

The chain recombines TRBV3-1 with TRBJ1-2; TCRdb selects TRBD1, and the lack of DNA leaves this call unchecked. The CDR3 spans 13 residues. Germline V gene lookup returns CDR1 LGHDT and CDR2 YNNKEL (reference sequence). This CDR3 reads CASSQQGALGYTF.

V gene TRBV10-3 combines with J gene TRBJ2-5; TCRdb designates TRBD1, a call that cannot be tested without DNA. CDR3 size: 15 residues. Germline CDR1 ENHRY, CDR2 SYGVKD. CDR3 in amino acids: CAISELSSGEGTQYF.

This chain connects TRBV7-9 to TRBJ1-2; TCRdb lists TRBD1, though no DNA is available to test this call. The CDR3 consists of 14 residues. In germline, CDR1 is SEHNR, CDR2 FQNEAQ (reference sequence). CDR3 sequence: CASTRQTGNYGYTF.

This rearrangement joins TRBV19 to TRBJ2-7; with no DNA, the TCRdb D assignment of TRBD1 cannot be verified. CDR1 is LNHDA, CDR2 SQIVND, per germline (reference sequence). This CDR3 has 14 residues. CDR3 sequence: CATKGQGAGYEQYF.

The chain uses TRBV20-1 and TRBJ2-1; TCRdb selects TRBD2, and the lack of DNA leaves this call unchecked. In germline, CDR1 is DFQATT, CDR2 SNEGSKA (reference sequence). The length of the CDR3 is 14 residues. The CDR3 here is CSATPRVKRGEQFF.